The present TCR beta chain was sequenced within a study of T cells in Graves' hyperthyroidism and ophthalmopathy. Amplified TCR beta CDR3 regions came from RNA transcripts. HTBI primers were employed in a first-round RT-PCR of the TCR CDR3. TCRdb ran MiXCR on the multiplex PCR reads and lists one entry per CDR3 protein. This sample has some 92,000 distinct CDR3 sequences, with 40% found just once. This clonotype was picked up many times. One end of the junction varies from germline; a read error may be responsible. An absence of ophthalmopathy progression within 18 months meant stable Graves' hyperthyroidism. Newly diagnosed hyperthyroidism patients aged 18 to 65 years had disease lasting under 2 months. Thyroid ultrasound and orbital computed tomography, with clinical symptoms and serum thyroxine and TRAb, informed diagnoses. Germline lookup yields CDR1 SNHLY and CDR2 FYNNEI. The CDR3 has 11 residues.

Sequencing was carried out using peripheral blood or thyroid tissue (not recorded which). This receptor was obtained from a woman in her 30s with Graves' hyperthyroidism. The chain combines TRBV2 with TRBJ2-7; D is perhaps TRBD1 (7 bases). Written as DNA, the CDR3 is TGTGCCAGTCAGGGGGGCTACAAGCAGTACTTC. Its translation: CASQGGYKQYF.